This T cell receptor beta chain was captured by sequencing in a study of T cells in Graves' hyperthyroidism and ophthalmopathy. Study conclusions and caveats: Most expanded thyroid clonotypes above 0.001 recurred in blood.

On this clonotype itself: No antigen is known for it.

Amplification of TCR beta CDR3 regions used RNA as the template. Carried out on the TCR CDR3, a first-round RT-PCR used the HTBI primer set. One entry per CDR3 protein, called by TCRdb with MiXCR from the multiplex PCR reads. The table records around 350,000 distinct CDR3 sequences, about a fifth of them present only once. This CDR3 is 13 amino acids long. Germline V gene lookup returns CDR1 KGHDR and CDR2 SFDVKD. Trimming shortened V by 5 bases and J by 4 bases, and 10 bases separated the two germline ends. The chain has TRBV24-1 and TRBJ2-5, with D uncertain. This clonotype was sampled from a woman aged 18-29 years with Graves' hyperthyroidism. Sequences were obtained from blood. The CDR3 nucleotides are TGTGCCACCAGTGGGGCGGCAGGAGAGACCCAGTACTTC. Its translation is CATSGAAGETQYF.